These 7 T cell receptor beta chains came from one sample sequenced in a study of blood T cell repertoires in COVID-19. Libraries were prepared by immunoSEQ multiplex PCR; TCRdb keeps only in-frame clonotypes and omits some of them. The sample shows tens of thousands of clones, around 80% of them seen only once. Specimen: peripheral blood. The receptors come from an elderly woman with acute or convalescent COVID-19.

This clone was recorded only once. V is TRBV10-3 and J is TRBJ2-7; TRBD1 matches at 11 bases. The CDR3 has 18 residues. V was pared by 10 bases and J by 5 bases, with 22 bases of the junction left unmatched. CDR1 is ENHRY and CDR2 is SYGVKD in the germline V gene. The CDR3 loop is CATRTGGASFRNLDEQYF. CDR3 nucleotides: TGTGCCACCAGGACAGGGGGCGCCTCCTTTCGCAATCTAGACGAGCAGTACTTC.

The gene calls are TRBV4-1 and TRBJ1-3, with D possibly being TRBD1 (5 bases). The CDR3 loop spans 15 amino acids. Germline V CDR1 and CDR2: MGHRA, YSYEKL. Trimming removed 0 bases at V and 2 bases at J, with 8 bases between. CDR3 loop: CASSQDGATGNTIYF. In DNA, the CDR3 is TGCGCCAGCAGCCAAGATGGGGCCACTGGAAACACCATATATTTT.

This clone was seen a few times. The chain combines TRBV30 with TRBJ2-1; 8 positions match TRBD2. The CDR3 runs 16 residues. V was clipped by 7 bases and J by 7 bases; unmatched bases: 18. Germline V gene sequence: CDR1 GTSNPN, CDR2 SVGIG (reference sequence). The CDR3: CASSTRGGLSSNEQFF. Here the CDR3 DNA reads TGTGCCTCATCAACCCGGGGGGGCCTCAGTAGTAATGAGCAGTTCTTC.

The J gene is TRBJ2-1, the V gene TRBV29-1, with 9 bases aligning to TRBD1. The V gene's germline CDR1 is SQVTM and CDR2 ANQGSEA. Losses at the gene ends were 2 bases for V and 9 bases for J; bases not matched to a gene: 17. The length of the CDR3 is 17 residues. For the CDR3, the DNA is TGCAGCGTTGAACACCCCTCGACAGGGGGAGGGTTAGGTGAGCAGTTCTTC. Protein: CSVEHPSTGGGLGEQFF.

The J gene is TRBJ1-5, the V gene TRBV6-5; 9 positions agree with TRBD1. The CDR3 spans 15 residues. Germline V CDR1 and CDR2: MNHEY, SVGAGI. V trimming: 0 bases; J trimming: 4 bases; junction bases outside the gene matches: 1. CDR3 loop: CASSYSGTGNQPQHF. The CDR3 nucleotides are TGTGCCAGCAGTTACTCTGGGACAGGGAATCAGCCCCAGCATTTT.

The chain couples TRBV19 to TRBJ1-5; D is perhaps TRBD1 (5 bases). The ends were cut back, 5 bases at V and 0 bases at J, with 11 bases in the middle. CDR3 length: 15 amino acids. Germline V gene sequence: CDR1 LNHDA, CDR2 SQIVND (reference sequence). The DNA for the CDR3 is TGTGCCAGTAGTCAAGACAGACCTAGCAATCAGCCCCAGCATTTT. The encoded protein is CASSQDRPSNQPQHF.

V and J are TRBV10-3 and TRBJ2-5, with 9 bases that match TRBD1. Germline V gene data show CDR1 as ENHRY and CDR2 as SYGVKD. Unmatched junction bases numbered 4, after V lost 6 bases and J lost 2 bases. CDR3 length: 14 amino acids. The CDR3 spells CAISGQGKQETQYF. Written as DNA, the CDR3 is TGTGCCATCAGCGGACAGGGGAAACAAGAGACCCAGTACTTC.